The 24 T cell receptor beta chains listed next were all sequenced from one sample in a study of T cell repertoires in cytomegalovirus infection. TCRdb itself ran the reads through MiXCR, one entry per CDR3 protein. The table lists roughly 500,000 distinct CDR3 sequences, over 9% of them singletons, with roughly 10% in the top ten. The specimen sequenced was PBMCs. The source is a human donor in good health (CMV status not recorded). Some clones in this sample may be carry-over from other donors' samples.

This clonotype was picked up many times. Given a much more abundant clone one base away, this may be a read error. This sequence joins TRBV28 and TRBJ2-7; TRBD1 matches at 7 bases. Looked up from germline, CDR1 is MDHEN and CDR2 is SYDVKM. Germline trimming cut 6 bases from V and 3 bases from J; bases unmatched to any gene: 5. This CDR3 spans 13 amino acids. Here the CDR3 DNA reads TGTGCCAGCAGCGAGGGACAGAACTACGAGCAGTACTTC. Amino acids: CASSEGQNYEQYF.

This clonotype was counted at least ten times. The V and J genes are TRBV12-3 or TRBV12-4 and TRBJ2-3; D is perhaps TRBD2 (6 bases). V was trimmed by 6 bases and J by 3 bases, leaving 10 bases between them. The CDR3 contains 13 residues. Written as DNA, the CDR3 is TGTGCCAGCAGGTCGGGAGTTACAGATACGCAGTATTTT. It is translated as CASRSGVTDTQYF.

V is TRBV4-2 and J is TRBJ2-2, with D possibly matching TRBD2 (6 bases). CDR1 and CDR2 (germline): LGHNA, YNFKEQ. Trimming cost V 0 bases and J 3 bases, with 17 bases left between them. This CDR3 has 18 residues. CDR3 loop: CASSQEPQEGEDTGELFF. CDR3 DNA sequence: TGTGCCAGCAGCCAAGAGCCCCAGGAAGGGGAGGACACCGGGGAGCTGTTTTTT.

This clonotype has more than one count but fewer than ten. V is TRBV5-1 and J is TRBJ2-2; D is unclear. Germline V gives CDR1 SGHRS, CDR2 YFSETQ. V was shortened by 0 bases and J by 1 base, with 10 bases between the two germline ends. The CDR3 has 16 residues. CDR3 residues: CASSLVRTLNTGELFF. As DNA, the CDR3 is TGCGCCAGCAGCTTGGTTAGGACCTTGAACACCGGGGAGCTGTTTTTT. Based on the CDR3 plus reference TRBV5-1 and TRBJ2-2, the full variable domain is KAGVTQTPRYLIKTRGQQVTLSCSPISGHRSVSWYQQTPGQGLQFLFEYFSETQRNKGNFPGRFSGRQFSNSRSEMNVSTLELGDSALYLCASSLVRTLNTGELFFGEGSRLTVL.

The chain carries TRBV11-2 and TRBJ1-4; no firm D call. The CDR3 runs to 17 residues. In germline, CDR1 is SGHAT, CDR2 FQNNGV. Trimming shortened V by 1 base and J by 5 bases, and 17 bases separated the two germline ends. The DNA for the CDR3 is TGTGCCAGCAGCTTAGTAGTTTTAGGGATAACGAATGAAAAACTGTTTTTT. Translated: CASSLVVLGITNEKLFF.

This clonotype was seen repeatedly, ten times or more. This chain connects TRBV7-6 to TRBJ2-3, with D perhaps TRBD1 (6 bases). The germline V and J ends were trimmed by 5 bases and 6 bases, with 15 bases remaining between them. CDR1 and CDR2 from the germline V gene are SGHVS and FNYEAQ. The CDR3 spans 14 residues. The CDR3, as DNA: TGTGCCAGCAGCACGGGACACCGTTCCGATACGCAGTATTTT. Its translation is CASSTGHRSDTQYF.

This clonotype appeared many times. V gene TRBV7-2 combines with J gene TRBJ1-1; TRBD1 aligns across 10 bases. From germline, CDR1 is SGHTA and CDR2 FQGNSA. The CDR3 sequence is 16 residues long. V trimming: 5 bases; J trimming: 5 bases; junction bases outside the gene matches: 11. CDR3 bases: TGTGCCAGCAGCGTACAAGCGGACAGGGGGGGAACTGAAGCTTTCTTT. As protein: CASSVQADRGGTEAFF.

This clonotype was counted ten times or more. The J gene is TRBJ2-2, the V gene TRBV7-2; TRBD2 matches at 9 bases. This CDR3 region has 16 residues. CDR1 is SGHTA and CDR2 is FQGNSA in the germline V gene. V lost 1 base, J lost 6 bases, and 6 bases stayed unmatched. This CDR3 reads CASSLGLAVGAGELFF. The DNA for the CDR3 is TGTGCCAGCAGCTTAGGACTAGCGGTAGGGGCCGGGGAGCTGTTTTTT. The full variable domain, rest sourced from reference TRBV7-2 and TRBJ2-2, is GAGVSQSPSNKVTEKGKDVELRCDPISGHTALYWYRQSLGQGLEFLIYFQGNSAPDKSGLPSDRFSAERTGGSVSTLTIQRTQQEDSAVYLCASSLGLAVGAGELFFGEGSRLTVL.

J is TRBJ1-1 and V is TRBV5-4; 7 bases fit TRBD1. Germline CDR1 SGHNT, CDR2 YYREEE (reference sequence). The V and J ends lost 3 bases and 7 bases, in that order; junction bases with no gene match: 9. This CDR3 has 14 residues. This CDR3 reads CASSSWDREIEAFF. In nucleotides, the CDR3 is TGTGCCAGCAGCTCATGGGACAGAGAAATTGAAGCTTTCTTT.

This clonotype showed up many times. This rearrangement joins TRBV7-9 to TRBJ2-1; D may match TRBD1 or TRBD2 (5 bases each). CDR1 is SEHNR, CDR2 FQNEAQ, per germline (reference sequence). The CDR3 extends over 14 amino acids. Trimming stripped 2 bases from V and 4 bases from J, with 9 bases between. In nucleotides, the CDR3 is TGTGCCAGCAGCTTACCCGAGGGGTACAATGAGCAGTTCTTC. Protein: CASSLPEGYNEQFF.

The chain recombines TRBV5-1 with TRBJ1-4, with D unresolved. Germline CDR1 and CDR2: SGHRS and YFSETQ. Trimming shortened V by 0 bases and J by 8 bases, and 8 bases separated the two germline ends. This CDR3 contains 13 residues. The CDR3 nucleotides read TGCGCCAGCAGCTTGGACGTCCCCGAAAAACTGTTTTTT. Protein sequence: CASSLDVPEKLFF.

V is TRBV20-1 and J is TRBJ1-1, with D tentatively TRBD1 (6 bases). Trimming removed 7 bases from V and 3 bases from J, with 21 bases in between. The CDR3 totals 15 residues. Germline V gene sequence: CDR1 DFQATT, CDR2 SNEGSKA (reference sequence). CDR3 protein: CSVLELVGGHTEAFF. Here the CDR3 DNA reads TGCAGTGTCCTCGAATTGGTAGGGGGACACACTGAAGCTTTCTTT.

This clonotype was recorded at least ten times. The rearrangement uses TRBV5-4 and TRBJ1-1; 7 bases agree with TRBD1. V shed 0 bases, J shed 4 bases, and the junction held 9 bases outside the gene matches. CDR3 length equals 16 residues. CDR1 and CDR2 from the germline V gene are SGHNT and YYREEE (reference sequence). The CDR3 DNA follows: TGTGCCAGCAGCTTGGGACAGGGACTGCAGGGCACTGAAGCTTTCTTT. Translation gives CASSLGQGLQGTEAFF.

This clonotype came up many times. The genes are TRBV6-4 and TRBJ2-3; no firm D call. In germline, CDR1 is MRHNA, CDR2 SNTAGT. Trimming shortened V by 8 bases and J by 6 bases, and 3 bases separated the two germline ends. The CDR3 spans 9 residues. CDR3 amino acids: CASVDTQYF. The CDR3, as DNA: TGTGCCAGCGTGGATACGCAGTATTTT.

This clonotype has only a few counts. The chain links TRBV20-1 to TRBJ2-7; 13 bases align to TRBD2. The CDR3 covers 15 residues. Germline V gives CDR1 DFQATT, CDR2 SNEGSKA (reference sequence). V lost 5 bases to trimming and J lost 6 bases; unmatched junction nucleotides: 10. The CDR3 DNA is TGCAGTGCTCCACTGGAACTAGCGGGAGGGAGCGAGCAGTACTTC. Its protein product is CSAPLELAGGSEQYF.

The chain is built from TRBV3-1 and TRBJ2-1, with TRBD1 matching over 7 bases. The J segment lost 7 bases and the V segment lost 4 bases, leaving 10 bases of the junction unmatched. The germline V gene has CDR1 LGHDT and CDR2 YNNKEL (reference sequence). The CDR3 is 15 residues long. The CDR3 region is CASSPRDREPNEQFF. DNA for the CDR3: TGTGCCAGCAGCCCCCGGGACAGAGAACCGAATGAGCAGTTCTTC.

This sequence joins TRBV27 and TRBJ2-1; D unclear. The V gene lost 2 bases and the J gene lost 6 bases, with 11 bases spanning the gap. Germline V gene data show CDR1 as MNHEY and CDR2 as SMNVEV (reference sequence). The CDR3 covers 14 residues. CDR3 sequence reads: CASSLRPSSNEQFF. CDR3 bases: TGTGCCAGCAGTTTAAGGCCTAGTAGCAATGAGCAGTTCTTC.

This clonotype was recorded many times. This rearrangement joins TRBV7-6 to TRBJ1-4, with 9 bases matching TRBD1. V dropped 5 bases and J dropped 5; count of bases not matched to a gene: 9. The CDR3 length is 16 residues. Germline V gene data show CDR1 as SGHVS and CDR2 as FNYEAQ. The CDR3, as DNA: TGTGCCAGCAGCCTTGGTGCCGGGACAGGGAATGAAAAACTGTTTTTT. It codes for CASSLGAGTGNEKLFF.

In the case of this clonotype: A much larger clone sits a single nucleotide away, making a read error possible. The genes are TRBV5-5 and TRBJ1-2; 10 positions match TRBD1. The CDR3 is made up of 14 amino acids. CDR1 and CDR2 (germline): SGHKS, YYEKEE (reference sequence). With 7 bases clipped from V and 5 bases from J, the junction kept 8 bases outside the gene matches. Here the CDR3 DNA reads TGTGCCAGCGGCTGGGGGACAGGGGAATATGGCTACACCTTC. It encodes CASGWGTGEYGYTF.

The V and J genes are TRBV5-6 and TRBJ2-1, with D unclear. The ends were cut back, 4 bases at V and 1 base at J, with 12 bases in the middle. This CDR3 is built from 15 residues. Germline V lookup: CDR1 SGHDT, CDR2 YYEEEE. The CDR3 is CASSPYFPSYNEQFF. CDR3 DNA: TGTGCCAGCAGCCCCTACTTCCCTTCCTACAATGAGCAGTTCTTC. Filled out from reference TRBV5-6 and TRBJ2-1, the complete variable domain reads DAGVTQSPTHLIKTRGQQVTLRCSPKSGHDTVSWYQQALGQGPQFIFQYYEEEERQRGNFPDRFSGHQFPNYSSELNVNALLLGDSALYLCASSPYFPSYNEQFFGPGTRLTVL.

In this sample, this clonotype turned up a few times. The chain carries TRBV6-2 or TRBV6-3 and TRBJ2-1; the match to TRBD2 covers 7 bases. With V trimmed by 5 bases and J by 7 bases, 5 bases remained unmatched. The length of the CDR3 is 13 residues. Germline V gene sequence: CDR1 MNHEY, CDR2 SVGEGT. As DNA, the CDR3 is TGTGCCAGCAGTGAGACTAGCCAAAATGAGCAGTTCTTC. Translated, it gives CASSETSQNEQFF.

This clonotype was counted at least ten times. V usage is TRBV7-3 and J usage is TRBJ2-1, with D hard to call. Germline V CDR1 and CDR2: SGHTA, FQGTGA. Between the trimmed V and J ends, which lost 0 bases and 10 bases, there was a span of 13 bases. The length of the CDR3 is 14 residues. Here the CDR3 reads CASSLTPQTGEQFF. The CDR3 nucleotides are TGTGCCAGCAGCTTAACGCCCCAGACCGGAGAGCAGTTCTTC.

This clonotype turned up a few times. The rearrangement uses TRBV20-1 and TRBJ2-7; D unclear. The germline gives CDR1 DFQATT, CDR2 SNEGSKA (reference sequence). Trimming removed 4 bases at V and 2 bases at J, with 12 bases between. CDR3 length: 13 amino acids. DNA for the CDR3: TGCAGTGCTATCGACCCTCGAACCTACGAGCAGTACTTC. Translating it yields CSAIDPRTYEQYF.

This clonotype was recorded many times. This chain uses TRBV18 with TRBJ2-2; D is unclear. Germline V gene lookup returns CDR1 KGHSH and CDR2 LQKENI. CDR3 length equals 16 residues. The V end lost 2 bases, the J end lost 1 base, and 11 bases lay between the germline ends. The CDR3 loop reads CASSPITVLNTGELFF. Here the CDR3 DNA reads TGTGCCAGCTCACCAATCACGGTGTTGAACACCGGGGAGCTGTTTTTT.